This record covers a single T cell receptor beta chain. This sample also contains other DNA sequences that code for the same CDR3. Profiling relied on immunoSEQ multiplex PCR, and the TCRdb table lists in-frame clones only, not all of them. The sample has hundreds of thousands of clones, around 85% seen once; the top ten hold about 1.9%. The sample is drawn from a study of blood T cell repertoires in COVID-19. Study overall: Samples taken during acute and convalescent COVID-19 were collected in the United States, Italy and Spain.

Germline loops: CDR1 LGHDT, CDR2 YNNKEL (reference sequence). The length of the CDR3 is 15 residues. Trimming removed 1 base from V and 2 bases from J; junction bases left unmatched: 1. The J gene is TRBJ2-7, the V gene TRBV3-1 (or the pseudogene TRBV3-2); 11 nucleotides line up with TRBD2. The sequence derives from a woman under 40 who had recovered from COVID-19. The sequencing input was peripheral blood. The CDR3, as DNA: TGTGCCAGCAGCCAAGGACTAGCGGGGACCTACGAGCAGTACTTC. It codes for CASSQGLAGTYEQYF.